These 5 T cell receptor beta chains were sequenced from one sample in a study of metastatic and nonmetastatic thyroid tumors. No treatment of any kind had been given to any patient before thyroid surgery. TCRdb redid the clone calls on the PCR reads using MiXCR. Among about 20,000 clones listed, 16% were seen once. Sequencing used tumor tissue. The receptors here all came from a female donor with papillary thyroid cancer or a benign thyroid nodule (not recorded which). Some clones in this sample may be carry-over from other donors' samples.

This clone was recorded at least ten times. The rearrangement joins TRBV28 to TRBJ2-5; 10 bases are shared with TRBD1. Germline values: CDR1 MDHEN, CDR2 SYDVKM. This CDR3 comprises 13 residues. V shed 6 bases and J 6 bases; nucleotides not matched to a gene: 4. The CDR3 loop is CASSLDRGKTQYF. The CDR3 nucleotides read TGTGCCAGCAGCCTGGACAGGGGGAAGACCCAGTACTTC.

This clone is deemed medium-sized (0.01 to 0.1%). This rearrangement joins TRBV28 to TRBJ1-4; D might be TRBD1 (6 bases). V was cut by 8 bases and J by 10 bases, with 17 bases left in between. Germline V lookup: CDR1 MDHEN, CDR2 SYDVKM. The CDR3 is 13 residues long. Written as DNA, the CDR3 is TGTGCCAGCTGGGGCCAGGGGAGGCGAAAACTGTTTTTT. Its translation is CASWGQGRRKLFF.

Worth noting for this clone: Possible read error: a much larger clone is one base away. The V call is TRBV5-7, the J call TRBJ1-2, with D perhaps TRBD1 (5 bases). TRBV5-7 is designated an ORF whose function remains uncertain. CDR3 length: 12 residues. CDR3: CASLGQGYGYAF. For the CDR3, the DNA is TGTGCCAGTCTCGGGCAGGGCTATGGCTACGCCTTC.

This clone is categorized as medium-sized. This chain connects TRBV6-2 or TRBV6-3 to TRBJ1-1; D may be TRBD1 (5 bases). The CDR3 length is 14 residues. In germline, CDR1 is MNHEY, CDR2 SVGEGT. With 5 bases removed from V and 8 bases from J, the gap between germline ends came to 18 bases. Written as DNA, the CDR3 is TGTGCCAGCAGTACACTTGGGGGGGGGTCCGAAGCTTTCTTT. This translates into CASSTLGGGSEAFF.

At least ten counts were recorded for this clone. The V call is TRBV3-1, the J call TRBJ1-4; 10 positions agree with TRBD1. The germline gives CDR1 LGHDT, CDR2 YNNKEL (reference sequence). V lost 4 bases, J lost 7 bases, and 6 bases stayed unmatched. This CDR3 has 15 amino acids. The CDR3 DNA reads TGTGCCAGCAGCCTTACCGGGACAGGGGTTGAAAAACTGTTTTTT. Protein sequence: CASSLTGTGVEKLFF.